The source of this TCR beta chain is a study of blood T cells in healthy people across ages. PCR was performed a second time for roughly 7 to 11 cycles using a sample-barcoded 5' primer and a J-beta primer mix. Every cDNA molecule carried a tag from a template-switch adaptor bearing 12 random nucleotides. TCRdb reanalysed the 5' RACE reads using MiXCR and keeps one entry per CDR3 protein. The sample carries roughly 1.4 million distinct CDR3 sequences, approximately 63% recorded once. Each individual donor underwent a draw of ten milliliters of peripheral blood. Extraction of total RNA produced a minimum of 5 micrograms from each sample. CDR3 length: 13 residues. In germline, CDR1 is MGHRA, CDR2 YSYEKL. V lost 2 bases and J lost 2, with 6 bases in between.

This chain joins TRBV4-1 and TRBJ2-5; the D is unclear. What was sequenced was blood. The clonotype originates from a young man in good health. The CDR3 region has the DNA TGCGCCAGCAGCCAACCGGAGCAAGAGACCCAGTACTTC. This codes for CASSQPEQETQYF.